This entry concerns a single TCR beta chain. These data originate in a study of blood T cells in healthy people across ages. After removal of 2 bases from V and 5 bases from J, the junction contained 4 bases not matched to a gene. The CDR3 spans 14 residues. Per the germline V gene, CDR1 is SGHRS and CDR2 is YFSETQ. The authors ran a second PCR of about 7 to 11 cycles using a sample-barcoded 5' primer and a J-beta primer mix. TCRdb used MiXCR to reprocess the 5' RACE reads, holding one entry per CDR3 protein. Among 1.5 million to 2 million distinct CDR3 sequences, roughly 49% were seen once, and the ten largest hold 2% to 2.5%.

This chain uses TRBV5-1 with TRBJ2-1, with 7 bases identical to TRBD2. What was sequenced was blood. The source of this sequence is a woman in her 40s in good health. CDR3 sequence: CASSFDGLDNEQFF. The CDR3 DNA reads TGCGCCAGCAGCTTTGACGGACTAGACAATGAGCAGTTCTTC.